This TCR beta chain was captured in a study of blood T cell repertoires in COVID-19. Study as a whole: Specimens from acute and convalescent COVID-19 originated in the United States, Italy and Spain.

Participant-reported clinical history was the basis for cohort assignment. For recovered donors of Cohort 3, there were two negative PCRs, clearance, or symptom resolution. Method: immunoSEQ multiplex PCR; TCRdb's copy keeps in-frame clones and lacks some. The sample includes 200,000 to 250,000 clones, 87% of them seen just once. The V gene end was trimmed by 4 bases and the J gene end by 3 bases; junction bases not matched to a gene: 0. Germline CDR1 is LGHNA and CDR2 is YSLEER. The CDR3 length is 13 residues. The sequencing sample was made of PBMCs or T cells enriched from blood (not recorded which). The J gene is TRBJ2-7, the V gene TRBV4-3; TRBD1 matches at 10 bases. The TCR comes from a man younger than 45 who had recovered from COVID-19. CDR3 sequence reads: CASSRDRGYEQYF. In DNA, the CDR3 is TGCGCCAGCAGCCGGGACAGGGGCTACGAGCAGTACTTC.